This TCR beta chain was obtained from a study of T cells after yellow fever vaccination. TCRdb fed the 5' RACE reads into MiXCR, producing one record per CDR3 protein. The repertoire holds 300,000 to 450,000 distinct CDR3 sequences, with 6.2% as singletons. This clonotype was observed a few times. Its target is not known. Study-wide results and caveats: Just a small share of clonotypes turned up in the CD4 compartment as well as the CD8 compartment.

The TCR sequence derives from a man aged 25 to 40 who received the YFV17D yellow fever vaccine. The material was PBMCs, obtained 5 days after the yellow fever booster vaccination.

Here the CDR3 reads CASSQENSPYEQYF. CDR3 nucleotide sequence: TGTGCCAGCAGCCAAGAGAATAGCCCTTACGAGCAGTACTTC. The rearrangement joins TRBV3-1 to TRBJ2-7; D unclear. Looked up from germline, CDR1 is LGHDT and CDR2 is YNNKEL (reference sequence). Trimming left V 0 bases short and J 4 bases short, with 10 bases between. The CDR3 is made up of 14 amino acids.